This T cell receptor beta chain was profiled in a study of a mutant IDH1 vaccine in newly diagnosed glioma. Some clones are missing from TCRdb's copy, which holds only in-frame ones; the method was immunoSEQ multiplex PCR. The sample includes roughly 110,000 clones, approximately 87% of them seen just once. The sample's time point: week 11, during vaccination. Topical imiquimod accompanied each vaccine dose, which consisted of 300 ug of mutant IDH1 20-mer peptide. The CDR3 has 16 residues. V lost 2 bases to trimming and J lost 0 bases; unmatched junction nucleotides: 4. Germline loops: CDR1 SNHLY, CDR2 FYNNEI. Notes on this clone: Its antigen remains unknown.

The TCR comes from a woman aged 50 to 60 with glioma. This chain joins TRBV2 and TRBJ2-1; 7 bases are shared with TRBD2. This specimen consisted of PBMCs, obtained from a glioma patient whose treatment included an IDH1 peptide vaccine. CDR3 residues: CASSELGEGSYNEQFF. CDR3 nucleotides: TGTGCCAGCAGTGAACTTGGGGAGGGCTCCTACAATGAGCAGTTCTTC.